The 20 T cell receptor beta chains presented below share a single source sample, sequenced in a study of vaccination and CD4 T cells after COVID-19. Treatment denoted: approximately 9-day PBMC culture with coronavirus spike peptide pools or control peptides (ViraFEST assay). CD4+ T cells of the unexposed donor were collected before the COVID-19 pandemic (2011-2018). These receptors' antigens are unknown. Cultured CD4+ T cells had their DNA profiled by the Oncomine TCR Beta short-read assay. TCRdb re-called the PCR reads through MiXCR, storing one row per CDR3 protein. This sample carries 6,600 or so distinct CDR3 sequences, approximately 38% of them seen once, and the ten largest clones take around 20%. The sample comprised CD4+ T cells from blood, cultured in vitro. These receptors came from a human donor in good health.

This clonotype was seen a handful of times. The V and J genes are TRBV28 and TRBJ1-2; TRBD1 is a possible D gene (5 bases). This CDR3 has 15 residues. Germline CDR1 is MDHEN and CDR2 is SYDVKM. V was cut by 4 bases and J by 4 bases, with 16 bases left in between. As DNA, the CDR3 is TGTGCCAGCAGTTCCGGGACCGCATCTGTCTATGGCTACACCTTC. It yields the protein CASSSGTASVYGYTF.

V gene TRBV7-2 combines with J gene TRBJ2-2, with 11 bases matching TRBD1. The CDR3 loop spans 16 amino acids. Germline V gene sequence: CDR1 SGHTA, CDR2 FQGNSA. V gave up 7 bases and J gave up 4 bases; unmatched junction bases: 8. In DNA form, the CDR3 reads TGTGCCAGCACCTCGGGACAGGGGGTTGGCACCGGGGAGCTGTTTTTT. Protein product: CASTSGQGVGTGELFF.

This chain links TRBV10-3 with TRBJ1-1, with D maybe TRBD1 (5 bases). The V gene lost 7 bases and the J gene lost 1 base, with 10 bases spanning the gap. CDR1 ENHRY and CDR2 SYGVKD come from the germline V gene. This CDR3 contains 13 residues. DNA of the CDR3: TGTGCCATCATGGGGCGGGGGAACACTGAAGCTTTCTTT. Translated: CAIMGRGNTEAFF.

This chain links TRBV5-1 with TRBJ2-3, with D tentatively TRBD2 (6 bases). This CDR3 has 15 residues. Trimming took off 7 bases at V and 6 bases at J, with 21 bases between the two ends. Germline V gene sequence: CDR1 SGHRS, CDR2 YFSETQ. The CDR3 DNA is TGCGCCAGCGGAGAGGAGGGCGGGGCCCGGGATACGCAGTATTTT. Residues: CASGEEGGARDTQYF.

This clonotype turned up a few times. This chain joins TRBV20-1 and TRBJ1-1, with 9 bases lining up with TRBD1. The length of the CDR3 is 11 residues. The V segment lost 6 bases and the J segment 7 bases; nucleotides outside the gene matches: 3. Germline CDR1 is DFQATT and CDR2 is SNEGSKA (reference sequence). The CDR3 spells CSARTGVEAFF. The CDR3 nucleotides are TGCAGTGCGAGGACAGGGGTTGAAGCTTTCTTT.

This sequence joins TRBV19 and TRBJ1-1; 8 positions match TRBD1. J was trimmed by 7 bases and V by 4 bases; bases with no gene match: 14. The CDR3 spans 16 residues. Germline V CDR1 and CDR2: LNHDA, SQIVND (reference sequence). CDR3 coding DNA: TGTGCCAGTAGTAGGAAGACAGGGGTAGGAGGAGATGAAGCTTTCTTT. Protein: CASSRKTGVGGDEAFF. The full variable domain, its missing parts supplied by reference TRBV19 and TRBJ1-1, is DGGITQSPKYLFRKEGQNVTLSCEQNLNHDAMYWYRQDPGQGLRLIYYSQIVNDFQKGDIAEGYSVSREKKESFPLTVTSAQKNPTAFYLCASSRKTGVGGDEAFFGQGTRLTVV.

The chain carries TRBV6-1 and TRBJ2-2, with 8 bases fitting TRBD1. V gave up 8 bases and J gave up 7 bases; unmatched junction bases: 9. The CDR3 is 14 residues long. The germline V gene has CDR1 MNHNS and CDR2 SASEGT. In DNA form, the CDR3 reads TGTGCCAGCTCATCGCAGGGGGCCGACGGGGAGCTGTTTTTT. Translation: CASSSQGADGELFF.

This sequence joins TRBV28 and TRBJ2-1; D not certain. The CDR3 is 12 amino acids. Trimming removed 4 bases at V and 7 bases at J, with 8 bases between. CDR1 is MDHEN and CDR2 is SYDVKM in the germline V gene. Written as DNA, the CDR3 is TGTGCCAGCAGTTACACGACTAATGAGCAGTTCTTC. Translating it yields CASSYTTNEQFF.

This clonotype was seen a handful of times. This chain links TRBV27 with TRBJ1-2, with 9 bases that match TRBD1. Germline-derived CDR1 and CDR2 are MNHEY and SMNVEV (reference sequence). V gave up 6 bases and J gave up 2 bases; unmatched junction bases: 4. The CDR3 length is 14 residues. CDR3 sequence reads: CASRKGQGNYGYTF. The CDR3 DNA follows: TGTGCCAGCAGGAAGGGACAGGGCAACTATGGCTACACCTTC.

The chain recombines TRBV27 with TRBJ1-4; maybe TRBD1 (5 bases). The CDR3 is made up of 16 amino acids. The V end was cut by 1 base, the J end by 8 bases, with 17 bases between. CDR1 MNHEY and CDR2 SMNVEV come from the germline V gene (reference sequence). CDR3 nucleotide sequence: TGTGCCAGCAGTTTATTTTCGAGTCGGGACGGGGAAAAACTGTTTTTT. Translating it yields CASSLFSSRDGEKLFF.

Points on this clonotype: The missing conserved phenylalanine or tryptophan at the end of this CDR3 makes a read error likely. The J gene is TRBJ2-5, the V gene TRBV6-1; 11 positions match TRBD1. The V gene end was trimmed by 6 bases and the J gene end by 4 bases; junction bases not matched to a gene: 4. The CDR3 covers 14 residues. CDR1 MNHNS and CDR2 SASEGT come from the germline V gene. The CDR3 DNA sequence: TGTGCCAGCAGAAGGACAGGGGGCGGAGAGACCCAGTACTTA. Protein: CASRRTGGGETQYL.

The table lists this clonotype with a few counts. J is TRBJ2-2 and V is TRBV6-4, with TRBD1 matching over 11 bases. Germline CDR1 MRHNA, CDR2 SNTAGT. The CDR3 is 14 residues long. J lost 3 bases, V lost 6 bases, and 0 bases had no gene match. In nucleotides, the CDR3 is TGTGCCAGCAGGGGACAGGGGGACACCGGGGAGCTGTTTTTT. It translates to CASRGQGDTGELFF.

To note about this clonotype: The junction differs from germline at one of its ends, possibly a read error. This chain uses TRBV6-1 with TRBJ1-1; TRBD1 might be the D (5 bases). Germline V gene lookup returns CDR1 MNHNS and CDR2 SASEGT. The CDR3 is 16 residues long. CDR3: CASSSLGTTVNAEAFF. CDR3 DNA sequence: TGTGCCAGCAGCTCACTGGGGACGACAGTGAACGCTGAAGCTTTCTTT.

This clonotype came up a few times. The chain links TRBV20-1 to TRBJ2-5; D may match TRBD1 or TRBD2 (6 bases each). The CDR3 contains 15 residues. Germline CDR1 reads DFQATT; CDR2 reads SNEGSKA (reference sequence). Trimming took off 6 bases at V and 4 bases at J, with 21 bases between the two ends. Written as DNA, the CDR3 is TGCAGTGCCGAAGGCACGGGGGCCGGGGGAGAGACCCAGTACTTC. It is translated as CSAEGTGAGGETQYF.

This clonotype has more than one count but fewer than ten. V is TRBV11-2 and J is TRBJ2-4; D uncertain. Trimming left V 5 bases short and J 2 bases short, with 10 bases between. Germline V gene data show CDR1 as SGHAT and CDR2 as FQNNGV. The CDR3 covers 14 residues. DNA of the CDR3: TGTGCCAGCAGCCCCGGTGGATCCAAAAACATTCAGTACTTC. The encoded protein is CASSPGGSKNIQYF. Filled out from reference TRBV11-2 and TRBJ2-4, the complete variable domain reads EAGVAQSPRYKIIEKRQSVAFWCNPISGHATLYWYQQILGQGPKLLIQFQNNGVVDDSQLPKDRFSAERLKGVDSTLKIQPAKLEDSAVYLCASSPGGSKNIQYFGAGTRLSVL.

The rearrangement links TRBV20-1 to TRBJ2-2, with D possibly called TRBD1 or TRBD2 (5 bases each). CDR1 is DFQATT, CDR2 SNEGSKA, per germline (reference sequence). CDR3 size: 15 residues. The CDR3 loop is CSVTGTPTGTGELFF. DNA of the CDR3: TGCAGCGTCACCGGGACCCCCACCGGCACCGGGGAGCTGTTTTTT.

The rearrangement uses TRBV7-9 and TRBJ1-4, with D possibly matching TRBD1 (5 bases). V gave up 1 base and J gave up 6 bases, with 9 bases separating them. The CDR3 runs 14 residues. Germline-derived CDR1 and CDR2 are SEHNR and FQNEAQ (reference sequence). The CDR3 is CASSLGRDDEKLFF. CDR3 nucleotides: TGTGCCAGCAGCTTAGGCAGGGACGATGAAAAACTGTTTTTT.

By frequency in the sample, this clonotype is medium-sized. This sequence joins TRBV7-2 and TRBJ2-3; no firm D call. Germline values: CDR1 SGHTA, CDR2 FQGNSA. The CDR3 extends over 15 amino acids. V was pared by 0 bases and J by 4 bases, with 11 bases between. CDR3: CASSLAPATSDTQYF. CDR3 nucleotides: TGTGCCAGCAGCTTAGCGCCGGCGACTTCAGATACGCAGTATTTT.

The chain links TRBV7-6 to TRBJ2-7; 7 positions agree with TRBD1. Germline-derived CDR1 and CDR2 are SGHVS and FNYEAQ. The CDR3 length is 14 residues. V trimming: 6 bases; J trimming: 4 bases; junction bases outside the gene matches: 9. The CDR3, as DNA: TGTGCCAGCAGTGAGACAGGGACAGTGTACGAGCAGTACTTC. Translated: CASSETGTVYEQYF. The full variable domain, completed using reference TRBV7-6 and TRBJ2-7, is GAGVSQSPRYKVTKRGQDVALRCDPISGHVSLYWYRQALGQGPEFLTYFNYEAQQDKSGLPNDRFSAERPEGSISTLTIQRTEQRDSAMYRCASSETGTVYEQYFGPGTRLTVT.

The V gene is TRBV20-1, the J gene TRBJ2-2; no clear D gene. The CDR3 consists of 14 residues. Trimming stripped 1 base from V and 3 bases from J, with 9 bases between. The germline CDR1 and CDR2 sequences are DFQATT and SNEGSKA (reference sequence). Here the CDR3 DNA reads TGCAGTGCTAGAGCCCCCACATACACCGGGGAGCTGTTTTTT. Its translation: CSARAPTYTGELFF.